This T cell receptor (beta chain) derives from a study of blood T cell repertoires in COVID-19. Overall study: Researchers got acute and convalescent COVID-19 samples from the United States, Italy and Spain. The analysed material was cDNA or gDNA that came from T cells, B-cell-depleted T cells, or PBMCs.

CDR3 length equals 14 residues. Germline values: CDR1 SGHRS, CDR2 YFSETQ. The V end was cut by 0 bases, the J end by 1 base, with 7 bases between. This clone was picked up a small number of times. Original methodology: How many nucleated cells were present was estimated from reference gene primer amplification. Assay: immunoSEQ multiplex PCR; the TCRdb copy retains only in-frame clones and omits some. The V and J calls and clone size were taken over from that table, and D and trimming were inferred from the DNA. Of about 40,000 clones in the sample, about 85% are singletons; the top ten hold around 20%.

The gene calls are TRBV5-1 and TRBJ2-5; D perhaps matches TRBD1 (5 bases). The specimen was peripheral blood. This TCR derives from a man aged 50-59 years in a cohort sampled during active COVID-19. CDR3 loop: CASSLAQGQETQYF. The CDR3 region has the DNA TGCGCCAGCAGCTTGGCGCAGGGCCAAGAGACCCAGTACTTC.